This note documents a single TCR beta chain sequence. The table came from immunoSEQ multiplex PCR; TCRdb's copy has only in-frame clones and leaves some out. The table records tens of thousands of clones, about 88% of them present only once. The data originate from a study of OX40 agonist ivuxolimab in advanced cancers. Study context: An anti-OX40 (CD134) antibody with agonistic activity, ivuxolimab, was administered to patients.

The specimen comprised CD4+ or CD8+ T cells sorted from blood, sampled in a trial of the OX40 agonist ivuxolimab. The clonotype was recovered from an adult with an advanced solid tumor such as melanoma, head and neck, liver or kidney cancer.

CDR3 loop: CASSSGTGGSYEQYF. CDR3 nucleotides: TGTGCCAGCAGCTCCGGGACAGGGGGGTCCTACGAGCAGTACTTC. The chain has TRBV6-5 and TRBJ2-7; 11 bases agree with TRBD1. V gave up 6 bases and J gave up 1 base; unmatched junction bases: 5. The CDR3 contains 15 residues. Per the germline V gene, CDR1 is MNHEY and CDR2 is SVGAGI.